This T cell receptor beta chain was identified in a study of patients and donors after allogeneic stem cell transplantation. V gave up 4 bases and J gave up 4 bases, with 14 bases separating them. Germline V gene sequence: CDR1 MNHEY, CDR2 SVGAGI. The length of the CDR3 is 15 residues. One entry per CDR3 protein, called by TCRdb with MiXCR from the RT-PCR reads. The table includes a few hundred thousand distinct CDR3 sequences, 38% detected once. The genes are TRBV6-5 and TRBJ2-1; D is undetermined. The clonotype originates from a human donor who was either an allogeneic HSCT recipient or a stem cell or donor lymphocyte infusion donor (not recorded which). It is not recorded whose cells these are; they may come from a transplant donor. Sample: blood, either unsorted or a sorted T cell fraction (not recorded which). The CDR3 DNA follows: TGTGCCAGCAGTTTTCAAGACGGCCTGTACAATGAGCAGTTCTTC. Protein sequence: CASSFQDGLYNEQFF.